This T cell receptor (beta chain) was sequenced during a study of blood T cell repertoires in COVID-19. The overall study: COVID-19 samples, acute and convalescent, were from the United States, Italy and Spain. PBMCs, B-cell-depleted T cells, or T cells were the source of the cDNA or gDNA that made up the material.

In the source study's methods: Amplification from reference gene primers served as the basis for estimated nucleated cell counts. Here immunoSEQ multiplex PCR was the method, and the copy in TCRdb shows in-frame clones only, minus some. That table supplies the V and J calls and clone size; D and trimming were determined from the DNA. The data show 35,000 to 50,000 clones, 90% seen once. This CDR3 is 17 amino acids long. CDR1 and CDR2 (germline): MDHEN, SYDVKM. The V end was cut by 5 bases, the J end by 0 bases, with 17 bases between. This TCR was sampled from a man over 45 with active COVID-19. Sequencing input: peripheral blood. The chain employs TRBV28 and TRBJ1-5; D possibly corresponds to TRBD1 (5 bases). The chain's CDR3 is CASSRLGAESSNQPQHF. CDR3 nucleotides: TGTGCCAGCAGTCGACTTGGGGCGGAAAGTAGCAATCAGCCCCAGCATTTT.